The 11 T cell receptor beta chains given below trace back to one sample, sequenced in a study of shared clonotypes between healthy human individuals. Profiling relied on immunoSEQ multiplex PCR, and the TCRdb table lists in-frame clones only, not all of them. The sample lists around 440,000 clones; approximately 80% were seen once. The sequencing sample was made of PBMCs. The receptors come from a woman between 40 and 50 years old in good health. Some clones in this sample may be carry-over from other donors' samples.

In this sample, this clone turned up once. An end of the junction differs from the germline gene, which may be a read error. CDR3 bases: TGTGCCGGCAGCCCCTCACGGTGGGCGAACACCGGGGAGCTGTTTTTT. It yields the protein CAGSPSRWANTGELFF. This chain links TRBV7-2 with TRBJ2-2, with unresolved D. The CDR3 is made up of 16 amino acids. Germline-derived CDR1 and CDR2 are SGHTA and FQGNSA.

The genes are TRBV5-5 and TRBJ2-1, with a tentative D call TRBD1 (5 bases). The CDR3 extends over 17 amino acids. The V end lost 1 base, the J end lost 0 bases, and 14 bases lay between the germline ends. CDR1 and CDR2 from the germline V gene are SGHKS and YYEKEE (reference sequence). CDR3 in amino acids: CASSLFQGAFSYNEQFF. CDR3 bases: TGTGCCAGCAGCTTGTTTCAGGGCGCTTTCTCCTACAATGAGCAGTTCTTC.

V and J are TRBV28 and TRBJ2-7, with a weak D call TRBD1 (6 bases). CDR1 is MDHEN and CDR2 is SYDVKM in the germline V gene. Trimming cost V 4 bases and J 0 bases, with 16 bases left between them. The CDR3 is 16 residues long. CDR3 region: CASSSLHQGNSYEQYF. The CDR3 coding sequence is TGTGCCAGCAGTTCTTTACACCAGGGGAACTCCTACGAGCAGTACTTC.

This sequence joins TRBV4-1 and TRBJ2-5; perhaps TRBD2 as D (5 bases). Trimming pared 4 bases from V and 1 base from J, leaving 13 bases between. The length of the CDR3 is 15 residues. CDR1 MGHRA and CDR2 YSYEKL come from the germline V gene. CDR3 loop: CASSLRGLSQETQYF. The CDR3 DNA follows: TGCGCCAGCAGCCTCCGAGGACTGAGCCAAGAGACCCAGTACTTC.

About this clone itself: Just one base apart from a much larger clone, this may be a read error. V is TRBV10-3 and J is TRBJ2-7; 12 bases align to TRBD2. Looked up from germline, CDR1 is ENHRY and CDR2 is SYGVKD. The J segment lost 7 bases and the V segment lost 7 bases, leaving 14 bases of the junction unmatched. CDR3 length: 16 amino acids. The CDR3 DNA reads TGTGCCATCACCCCATTGCCTAGCGGGAGGGCCAGTGAGCAGTACTTC. It is translated as CAITPLPSGRASEQYF.

With regard to this clone: This sample includes further DNA sequences coding for the same CDR3. The chain recombines TRBV20-1 with TRBJ2-7; D might be TRBD1 (7 bases). V shed 3 bases and J shed 5 bases, with 8 bases lying between them. CDR3 length: 11 residues. CDR1 and CDR2 (germline): DFQATT, SNEGSKA (reference sequence). The CDR3 DNA sequence: TGCAGTGCTAGCAGGGGGGACGAGCAGTACTTC. It translates to CSASRGDEQYF.

Only a few counts were recorded for this clone. The genes are TRBV28 and TRBJ2-7; 10 bases agree with TRBD1. The germline V gene encodes CDR1 MDHEN and CDR2 SYDVKM. The CDR3 loop spans 15 amino acids. Trimming at V came to 5 bases and at J to 4 bases, leaving 8 bases not matched to a gene. Here the CDR3 DNA reads TGTGCCAGCAGTACCTCGACAGGGGGCAGATACGAGCAGTACTTC. It translates to CASSTSTGGRYEQYF.

This clone was recorded a few times. V usage is TRBV5-1 and J usage is TRBJ1-4; 11 bases fit TRBD1. The CDR3 totals 15 residues. The V gene's germline CDR1 is SGHRS and CDR2 YFSETQ. With 4 bases clipped from V and 8 bases from J, the junction kept 7 bases outside the gene matches. This CDR3 is CASSPGQGAGEKLFF. The CDR3 region has the DNA TGCGCCAGCAGCCCCGGACAGGGGGCAGGGGAAAAACTGTTTTTT.

This clone was counted a few times. The chain is built from TRBV4-2 and TRBJ2-2; 8 bases line up with TRBD2. CDR1 is LGHNA, CDR2 YNFKEQ, per germline. J was trimmed by 3 bases and V by 0 bases; bases with no gene match: 6. This CDR3 spans 17 amino acids. This CDR3 is CASSQDLVGRDTGELFF. The DNA of the CDR3 is TGTGCCAGCAGCCAAGATTTGGTCGGGAGGGACACCGGGGAGCTGTTTTTT.

The chain recombines TRBV25-1 with TRBJ2-7; 9 nucleotides agree with TRBD2. Looked up from germline, CDR1 is MGHDK and CDR2 is SYGVNS. CDR3 length: 15 amino acids. The junction had 13 bases not matched to a gene; V was cut back by 4 bases and J by 9 bases. This CDR3 is CASSGGGREGQGQYF. The CDR3 DNA reads as TGTGCCAGCAGTGGAGGGGGGCGGGAGGGCCAGGGGCAGTACTTC.

The rearrangement links TRBV7-2 to TRBJ1-2; 7 bases are shared with TRBD1. V shed 3 bases, J shed 6 bases, and the junction held 7 bases outside the gene matches. The CDR3 loop spans 14 amino acids. The V gene's germline CDR1 is SGHTA and CDR2 FQGNSA. CDR3 in amino acids: CASSFTGDWDGYTF. The CDR3 DNA follows: TGTGCCAGCAGCTTCACAGGGGATTGGGATGGCTACACCTTC.